This is a list of T cell receptor beta chains from one sample in a study of shared clonotypes between healthy human individuals. Only in-frame clones appear in the TCRdb table, and some are missing; sequencing was by immunoSEQ multiplex PCR. The sample has over a million clones, about three quarters seen once; the top ten hold roughly 1.4%. Sequenced input: memory CD4+ T cells sorted from blood. These receptors were collected from a young man in good health. The CDR3 runs from the conserved cysteine through the conserved F or W. D genes are given only for firm matches. Clone size is shown for a subset of rows, as once, few, many or a class of expanded clone.

V	size	J	D	DNA	CDR3
TRBV4-2	NA	TRBJ2-6	NA	TGTGCCAGCAGCCAAGATAAGGGATCCGGGGCCAACGTCCTGACTTTC	CASSQDKGSGANVLTF
TRBV19	NA	TRBJ2-2	TRBD2	TGTGCCAGTAGTGGGCTAGCGGGTACCGGGGAGCTGTTTTTT	CASSGLAGTGELFF
TRBV2	once	TRBJ1-5	NA	TGTGCCAGCAGAGGGGACGGAGATAGCAATCAGCCCCAGCATTTT	CASRGDGDSNQPQHF
TRBV6-5	NA	TRBJ1-1	NA	TGTGCCAGCAGGAGGGGTAACACTGAAGCTTTCTTT	CASRRGNTEAFF
TRBV11-2	once	TRBJ1-4	NA	TGTGCCAGCAACAACCGGGACACTAATGAAAAACTGTTTTTT	CASNNRDTNEKLFF
TRBV18	NA	TRBJ2-4	NA	TGTGCCAGCGCTTTAGACGCCAAAAACATTCAGTACTTC	CASALDAKNIQYF
TRBV4-1	NA	TRBJ2-3	NA	TGCGCCAGCAGCCAAGAGGCGCGACAGGCAAACACAGATACGCAGTATTTT	CASSQEARQANTDTQYF
TRBV6-4	few	TRBJ2-2	NA	TGTGCCAGCAGTGACTTCGTGGGACCCCGACCCACAGGGGAGCTGTTTTTT	CASSDFVGPRPTGELFF
TRBV2	NA	TRBJ2-7	NA	TGTGCCAGCAGACCCGATGCCTACGAGCAGTACTTC	CASRPDAYEQYF
TRBV27	few	TRBJ1-2	NA	TGTGCCAGCAGGTCGACAGCGTATGGCTACACCTTC	CASRSTAYGYTF
TRBV2	once	TRBJ1-5	TRBD1	TGTGCCAACATTAACAGGGGGCTTGGCAATCAGCCCCAGCATTTT	CANINRGLGNQPQHF
TRBV15	NA	TRBJ2-3	NA	TGTGCCACCAGCTTCCGAGTGGCAGATACGCAGTATTTT	CATSFRVADTQYF
TRBV19	NA	TRBJ2-7	NA	TGTGCCAGTAGTATAGTTGGGCAGGGAGGTTCCGAGCAGTACTTC	CASSIVGQGGSEQYF
TRBV7-3	few	TRBJ2-1	NA	TGTGCCAGCAGCTTACAGGCCGGTCACTACAATGAGCAGTTCTTC	CASSLQAGHYNEQFF
TRBV6-1	NA	TRBJ1-3	NA	TGTGCCAGCAGCCAGGACGTCTCTGGAAACACCATATATTTT	CASSQDVSGNTIYF
TRBV7-8	NA	TRBJ2-2	NA	TGTGCCAGCAGGATCGGGGGGAACACCGGGGAGCTGTTTTTT	CASRIGGNTGELFF
TRBV13	NA	TRBJ1-1	NA	TGTGCCAGCAGCCGAGGGGGAAAAAACACTGAAGCTTTCTTT	CASSRGGKNTEAFF
TRBV28	once	TRBJ1-4	NA	TGTGCCAGCAGTCAGGGGAGTGAAAAACTGTTTTTT	CASSQGSEKLFF
TRBV7-3	few	TRBJ1-5	NA	TGTGCCAGCAGCTCTCGACAGGACTTTAGCAATCAGCCCCAGCATTTT	CASSSRQDFSNQPQHF
TRBV2	few	TRBJ1-6	NA	TGTGCCAGCAGTGAAACCCAGAATTCACCCCTCCACTTT	CASSETQNSPLHF
TRBV11-2	NA	TRBJ2-7	NA	TGTGCCAGCAGCTCGACCCTATCCTACGAGCAGTACTTC	CASSSTLSYEQYF
TRBV6-5	NA	TRBJ2-5	TRBD2	TGTGCCAGCAGTTACTCGACGGGGGGTGAGACCCAGTACTTC	CASSYSTGGETQYF
TRBV15	NA	TRBJ1-2	NA	TGTGCCACCAGCAGAGATATGTACTATGGCTACACCTTC	CATSRDMYYGYTF
TRBV2	once	TRBJ2-5	TRBD1	TGTGCCAGTGGGGCAACAGGGGGCCGGGAGACCCAGTACTTC	CASGATGGRETQYF
TRBV6-1	NA	TRBJ2-7	NA	TGTGCCAGCAGGGCTTCAGCGGTGGTATCCTACGAGCAGTACTTC	CASRASAVVSYEQYF
TRBV20-1	NA	TRBJ2-7	TRBD1	TGCAGTGCAAGGACAGGGATTATGCAGTACTTC	CSARTGIMQYF
TRBV9	few	TRBJ2-7	NA	TGTGCCAGCAGCGTACGAGGACGGAAGGGGGACGAGCAGTACTTC	CASSVRGRKGDEQYF
TRBV25-1	NA	TRBJ1-2	NA	TGTGCCAGCAGTGCCCAGGGACCTAACTATGGCTACACCTTC	CASSAQGPNYGYTF
TRBV11-1	NA	TRBJ1-4	NA	TGTGCCAGCAGCCAAAGCTCCCTCGGAGAGAAGCGGAAACTGTTTTTT	CASSQSSLGEKRKLFF
TRBV11-2	NA	TRBJ2-4	NA	TGTGCCAGCAGCTTAGAAAACATTCAGTACTTC	CASSLENIQYF
TRBV4-2	NA	TRBJ2-1	TRBD1	TGTGCCAGCAGCCGTCGACAGGGGGATCAGGCCTACAATGAGCAGTTCTTC	CASSRRQGDQAYNEQFF
TRBV5-4	NA	TRBJ2-1	NA	TGTGCCAGCAGCCAAGTAGGGGGTGAGCAGTTCTTC	CASSQVGGEQFF
TRBV7-2	NA	TRBJ2-7	NA	TGTGCCAGCAGCTTTGCCCGATACGAGCAGTACTTC	CASSFARYEQYF
TRBV7-2	NA	TRBJ2-7	NA	TGTGCCAGCAGCTTTTTGGGGCGCGAGCAGTACTTC	CASSFLGREQYF
TRBV29-1	once	TRBJ1-1	NA	TGCAGCGTTGCGATTGTCACTGAAGCTTTCTTT	CSVAIVTEAFF
TRBV10-1	NA	TRBJ2-1	TRBD2	TGCGCCAGCAGCCAAGGGACTAACAATGAGCAGTTCTTC	CASSQGTNNEQFF
TRBV7-8	NA	TRBJ2-7	NA	TGTGCCAGCAGCCAAAGTTACAAATCCTACGAGCAGTACTTC	CASSQSYKSYEQYF
TRBV29-1	NA	TRBJ2-7	NA	TGCAGCGTTGGAGATCGGCAGGGCGAGCAGTACTTC	CSVGDRQGEQYF
TRBV6-6	few	TRBJ2-3	NA	TGTGCCAGCACCTATCACCAGGGGGGAGCAGATACGCAGTATTTT	CASTYHQGGADTQYF
TRBV6-5	NA	TRBJ2-1	TRBD2	TGTGCCAGCAGCATCATGCGGGAGATGGGGAATGAGCAGTTCTTC	CASSIMREMGNEQFF
TRBV27	NA	TRBJ1-3	NA	TGTGCCAGCAGTTTTCGGGGTCCCACTGGAAACACCATATATTTT	CASSFRGPTGNTIYF
TRBV10-3	NA	TRBJ1-4	NA	TGTGCCATCAGTGAACTGGCCCCGGCCTCAGGTGAAAAACTGTTTTTT	CAISELAPASGEKLFF